This T cell receptor beta chain appears in the sequencing data of a study of shared clonotypes between healthy human individuals. The CDR3 is made up of 14 amino acids. V shed 6 bases and J shed 0 bases, with 8 bases lying between them. Germline CDR1 and CDR2: MNHNS and SASEGT. The donor population consisted of healthy HIV-negative adults with no recent acute infections or vaccinations. CD45RO+ cells were combined with CCR7-negative CD45RA+ TemRA cells to form CD8 memory. This clone was counted a single time. Sequencing was performed with immunoSEQ multiplex PCR; in TCRdb, only in-frame clones are kept and a portion is missing. Here the sample spans about 95,000 clones, less than 80% being singletons.

The sequenced sample consisted of memory CD8+ T cells sorted from blood. This sample's subset: CD45RO+ cells pooled with CCR7-negative TemRA cells. The gene calls are TRBV6-1 and TRBJ2-2, with D possibly being TRBD1 (5 bases). The sequence was collected from a man aged 25 to 40 in good health. The CDR3 reads CASSQGSNTGELFF. The CDR3 DNA sequence: TGTGCCAGCAGCCAGGGATCGAACACCGGGGAGCTGTTTTTT.